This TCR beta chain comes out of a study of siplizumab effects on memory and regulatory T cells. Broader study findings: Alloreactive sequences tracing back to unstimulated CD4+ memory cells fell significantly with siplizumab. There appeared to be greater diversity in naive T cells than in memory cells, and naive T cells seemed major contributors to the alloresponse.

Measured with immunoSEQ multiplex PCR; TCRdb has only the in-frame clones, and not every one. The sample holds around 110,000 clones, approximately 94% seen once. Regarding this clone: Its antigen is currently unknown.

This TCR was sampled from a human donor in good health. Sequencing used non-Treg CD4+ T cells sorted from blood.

The CDR3 region is CASIMDVITGELFF. CDR3 in DNA: TGTGCCAGCATCATGGACGTTATAACCGGGGAGCTGTTTTTT. The chain carries TRBV5-4 and TRBJ2-2; D ambiguous. Germline V gives CDR1 SGHNT, CDR2 YYREEE (reference sequence). Trimming removed 6 bases at V and 5 bases at J, with 14 bases between. There are 14 residues in the CDR3.